This T cell receptor (beta chain) was retrieved from a study of shared clonotypes between healthy human individuals. Remarks on this clone: Its target is not known.

CDR3 length: 13 amino acids. J lost 2 bases, V lost 8 bases, and 5 bases had no gene match. The V gene's germline CDR1 is MDHEN and CDR2 SYDVKM. Findings of the study overall: Non-shared clonotypes showed lower generation probabilities than clonotypes common to all four donors.

TCRdb keeps only in-frame clones here, not all; method: immunoSEQ multiplex PCR. The sample contains roughly 520,000 clones, 90% to 97% of which appear only once. This sequence was found in a woman aged 25-40 years in good health. Sequencing was carried out using naive CD4+ T cells sorted from blood. As for subset: CD45RA+ positively selected. The V and J genes are TRBV28 and TRBJ2-7; TRBD1 matches at 8 bases. The CDR3: CASGRQGTYEQYF. CDR3 nucleotides: TGTGCCAGCGGCCGACAGGGGACCTACGAGCAGTACTTC.